This T cell receptor (beta chain) emerged from a study of radiation and T cells in renal cell carcinoma. The repertoire was sequenced with immunoSEQ multiplex PCR; TCRdb's copy has only in-frame clones and lacks some. The sample contains under 150,000 clones, roughly 77% of which appear only once. Germline-derived CDR1 and CDR2 are MGHRA and YSYEKL. J lost 2 bases, V lost 6 bases, and 14 bases had no gene match. The CDR3 length is 18 residues. As to time point: blood 2 weeks post-SBRT. As for treatment: 15 Gy SBRT to primary tumor, nephrectomy 4 weeks later. The source material was blood, sampled from a patient whose treatment included radiotherapy and nephrectomy. The sequence was obtained from an older woman with renal cell carcinoma. The V call is TRBV4-1, the J call TRBJ2-2, with 8 positions matching TRBD1. CDR3 amino acids: CASSPRMRQGSNTGELFF. CDR3 coding DNA: TGCGCCAGCAGTCCTAGAATGAGACAGGGGTCTAACACCGGGGAGCTGTTTTTT.